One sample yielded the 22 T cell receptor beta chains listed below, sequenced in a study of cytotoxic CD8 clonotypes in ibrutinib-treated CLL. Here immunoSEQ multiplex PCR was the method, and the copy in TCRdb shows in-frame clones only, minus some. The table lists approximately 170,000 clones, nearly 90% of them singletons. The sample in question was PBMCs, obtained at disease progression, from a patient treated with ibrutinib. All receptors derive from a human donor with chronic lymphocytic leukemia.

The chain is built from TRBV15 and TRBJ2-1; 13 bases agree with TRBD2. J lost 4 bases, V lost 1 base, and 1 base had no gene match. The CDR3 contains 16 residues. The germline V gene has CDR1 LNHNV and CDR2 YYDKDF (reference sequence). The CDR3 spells CATSRVTSGRYNEQFF. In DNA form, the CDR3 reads TGTGCCACCAGCAGAGTGACTAGCGGGAGGTACAATGAGCAGTTCTTC. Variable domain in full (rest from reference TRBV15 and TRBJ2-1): DAMVIQNPRYQVTQFGKPVTLSCSQTLNHNVMYWYQQKSSQAPKLLFHYYDKDFNNEADTPDNFQSRRPNTSFCFLDIRSPGLGDTAMYLCATSRVTSGRYNEQFFGPGTRLTVL.

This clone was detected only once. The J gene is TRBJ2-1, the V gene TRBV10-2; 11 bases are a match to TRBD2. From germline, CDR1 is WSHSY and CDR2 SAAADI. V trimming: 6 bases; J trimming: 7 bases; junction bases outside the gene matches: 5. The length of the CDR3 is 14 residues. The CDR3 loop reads CASSSSGRLNEQFF. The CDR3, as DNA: TGCGCCAGCAGCTCTAGCGGGAGGTTAAATGAGCAGTTCTTC.

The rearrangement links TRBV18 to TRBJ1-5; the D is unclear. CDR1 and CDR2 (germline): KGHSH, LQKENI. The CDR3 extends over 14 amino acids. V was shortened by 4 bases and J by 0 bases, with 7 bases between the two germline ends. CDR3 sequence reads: CASSQGYSNQPQHF. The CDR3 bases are TGTGCCAGCTCACAAGGATATAGCAATCAGCCCCAGCATTTT.

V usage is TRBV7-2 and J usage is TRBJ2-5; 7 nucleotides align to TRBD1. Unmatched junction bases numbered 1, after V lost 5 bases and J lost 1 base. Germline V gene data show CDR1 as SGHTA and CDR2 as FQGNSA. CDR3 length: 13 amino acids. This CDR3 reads CASSRDSQETQYF. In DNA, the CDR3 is TGTGCCAGCAGCCGGGACAGCCAAGAGACCCAGTACTTC.

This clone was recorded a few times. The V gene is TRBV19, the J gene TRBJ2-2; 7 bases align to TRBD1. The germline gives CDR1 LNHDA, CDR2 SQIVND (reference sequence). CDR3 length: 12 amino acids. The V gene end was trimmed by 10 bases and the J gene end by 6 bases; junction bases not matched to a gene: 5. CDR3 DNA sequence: TGTGCCACCAAACAGGGGCCCGGGGAGCTGTTTTTT. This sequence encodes CATKQGPGELFF.

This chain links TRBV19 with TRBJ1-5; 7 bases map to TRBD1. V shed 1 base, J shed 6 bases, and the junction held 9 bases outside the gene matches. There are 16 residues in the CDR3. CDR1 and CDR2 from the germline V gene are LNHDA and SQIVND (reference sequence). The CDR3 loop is CASSIVGRQGGQPQHF. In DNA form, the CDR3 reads TGTGCCAGTAGTATAGTTGGGAGGCAGGGGGGTCAGCCCCAGCATTTT.

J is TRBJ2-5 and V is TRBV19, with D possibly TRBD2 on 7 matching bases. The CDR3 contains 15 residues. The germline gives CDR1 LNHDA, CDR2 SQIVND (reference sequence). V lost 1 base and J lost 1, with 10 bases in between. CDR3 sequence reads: CASSIGGGGQETQYF. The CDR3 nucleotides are TGTGCCAGTAGTATAGGAGGGGGGGGCCAAGAGACCCAGTACTTC.

The CDR3 DNA follows: TGTGCCAGCAGCTTCGGGACAGGATACGAGCAGTACTTC. This gives the protein CASSFGTGYEQYF. The chain employs TRBV27 and TRBJ2-7; 8 nucleotides agree with TRBD1. This CDR3 has 13 amino acids. Germline V gene lookup returns CDR1 MNHEY and CDR2 SMNVEV (reference sequence). V shed 6 bases and J 4 bases; nucleotides not matched to a gene: 5.

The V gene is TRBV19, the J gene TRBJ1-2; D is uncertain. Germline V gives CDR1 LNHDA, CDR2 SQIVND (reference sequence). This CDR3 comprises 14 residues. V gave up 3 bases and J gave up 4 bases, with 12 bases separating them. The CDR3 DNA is TGTGCCAGTAGTATTCTAACGGGTGTCTATGGCTACACCTTC. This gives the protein CASSILTGVYGYTF.

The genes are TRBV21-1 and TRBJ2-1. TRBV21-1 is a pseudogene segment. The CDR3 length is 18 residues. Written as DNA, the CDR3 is TGTGCCAGCAGCAAACTCGGTATAAGGGTCGGGTCCTACAATGAGCAGTTCTTC. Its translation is CASSKLGIRVGSYNEQFF.

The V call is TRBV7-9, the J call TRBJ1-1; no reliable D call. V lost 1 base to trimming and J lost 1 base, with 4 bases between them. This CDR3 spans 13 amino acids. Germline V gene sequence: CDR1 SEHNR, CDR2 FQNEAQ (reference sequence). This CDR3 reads CASSLVPNTEAFF. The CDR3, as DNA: TGTGCCAGCAGCTTAGTGCCGAACACTGAAGCTTTCTTT.

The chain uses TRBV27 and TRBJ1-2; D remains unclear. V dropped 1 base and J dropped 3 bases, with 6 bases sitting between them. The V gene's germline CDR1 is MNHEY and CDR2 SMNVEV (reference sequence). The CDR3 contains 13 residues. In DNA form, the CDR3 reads TGTGCCAGCAGTTTATTCGGCGACTATGGCTACACCTTC. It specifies CASSLFGDYGYTF.

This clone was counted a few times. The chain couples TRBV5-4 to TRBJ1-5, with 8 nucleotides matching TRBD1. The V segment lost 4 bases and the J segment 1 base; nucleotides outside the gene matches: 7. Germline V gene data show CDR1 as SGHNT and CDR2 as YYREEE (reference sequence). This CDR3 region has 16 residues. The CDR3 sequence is CASSLTQGGSNQPQHF. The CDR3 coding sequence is TGTGCCAGCAGCCTTACACAGGGGGGAAGCAATCAGCCCCAGCATTTT.

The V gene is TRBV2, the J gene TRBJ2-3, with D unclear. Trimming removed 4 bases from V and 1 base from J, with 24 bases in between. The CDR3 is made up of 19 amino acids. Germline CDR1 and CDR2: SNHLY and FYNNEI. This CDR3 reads CASSVIDSAEVERTDTQYF. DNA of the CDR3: TGTGCCAGCAGTGTTATAGATTCCGCCGAAGTAGAACGCACAGATACGCAGTATTTT.

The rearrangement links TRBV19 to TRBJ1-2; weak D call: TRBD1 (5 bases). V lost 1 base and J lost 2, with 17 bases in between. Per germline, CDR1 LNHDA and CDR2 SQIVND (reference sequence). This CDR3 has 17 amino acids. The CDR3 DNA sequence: TGTGCCAGTAGTATAGTATCGCAGGGCATTAGAAACTATGGCTACACCTTC. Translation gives CASSIVSQGIRNYGYTF.

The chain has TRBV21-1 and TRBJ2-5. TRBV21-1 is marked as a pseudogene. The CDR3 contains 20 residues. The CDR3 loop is CASSPQERDHRGENPETQYF. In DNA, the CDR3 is TGTGCCAGCAGCCCTCAAGAGCGGGACCACAGGGGAGAGAACCCAGAGACCCAGTACTTC.

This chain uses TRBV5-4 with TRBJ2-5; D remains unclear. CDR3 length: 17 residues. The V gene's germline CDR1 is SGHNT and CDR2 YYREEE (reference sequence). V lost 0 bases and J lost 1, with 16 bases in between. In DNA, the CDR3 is TGTGCCAGCAGCTTGGTAGATGTACGGTTCTCCCAAGAGACCCAGTACTTC. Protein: CASSLVDVRFSQETQYF.

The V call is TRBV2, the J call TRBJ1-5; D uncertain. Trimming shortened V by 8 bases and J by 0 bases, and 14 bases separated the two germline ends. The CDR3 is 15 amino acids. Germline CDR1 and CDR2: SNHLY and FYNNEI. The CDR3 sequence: CASETTHVSNQPQHF. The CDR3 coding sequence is TGTGCCAGCGAGACAACCCACGTTAGCAATCAGCCCCAGCATTTT.

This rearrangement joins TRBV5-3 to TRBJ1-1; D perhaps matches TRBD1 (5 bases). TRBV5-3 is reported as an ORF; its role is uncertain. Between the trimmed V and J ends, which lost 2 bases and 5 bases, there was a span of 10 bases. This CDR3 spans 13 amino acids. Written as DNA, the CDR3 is TGTGCCAGAAGCTTACAGGCATGGACTGAAGCTTTCTTT. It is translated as CARSLQAWTEAFF.

The CDR3 sequence: CASSLAWGLAGAYEQYF. CDR3 in DNA: TGCGCCAGCAGCTTGGCCTGGGGACTAGCGGGAGCCTACGAGCAGTACTTC. The genes are TRBV5-1 and TRBJ2-7, with 14 nucleotides matching TRBD2. The CDR3 sequence is 17 residues long. J was trimmed by 2 bases and V by 0 bases; bases with no gene match: 4. Germline V gene sequence: CDR1 SGHRS, CDR2 YFSETQ. Variable domain in full (rest from reference TRBV5-1 and TRBJ2-7): KAGVTQTPRYLIKTRGQQVTLSCSPISGHRSVSWYQQTPGQGLQFLFEYFSETQRNKGNFPGRFSGRQFSNSRSEMNVSTLELGDSALYLCASSLAWGLAGAYEQYFGPGTRLTVT.

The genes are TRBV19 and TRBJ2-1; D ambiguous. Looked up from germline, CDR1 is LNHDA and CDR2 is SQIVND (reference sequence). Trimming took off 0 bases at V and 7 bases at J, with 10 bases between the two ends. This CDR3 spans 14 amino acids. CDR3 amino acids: CASSIDRARNEQFF. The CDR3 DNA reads TGTGCCAGTAGTATAGATAGGGCCCGAAATGAGCAGTTCTTC.

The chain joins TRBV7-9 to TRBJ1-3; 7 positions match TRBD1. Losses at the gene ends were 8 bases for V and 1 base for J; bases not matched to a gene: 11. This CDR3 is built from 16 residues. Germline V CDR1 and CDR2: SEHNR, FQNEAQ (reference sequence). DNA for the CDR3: TGTGCCAGCGGGTTGACAGGGCCCCTATCTGGAAACACCATATATTTT. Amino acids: CASGLTGPLSGNTIYF.